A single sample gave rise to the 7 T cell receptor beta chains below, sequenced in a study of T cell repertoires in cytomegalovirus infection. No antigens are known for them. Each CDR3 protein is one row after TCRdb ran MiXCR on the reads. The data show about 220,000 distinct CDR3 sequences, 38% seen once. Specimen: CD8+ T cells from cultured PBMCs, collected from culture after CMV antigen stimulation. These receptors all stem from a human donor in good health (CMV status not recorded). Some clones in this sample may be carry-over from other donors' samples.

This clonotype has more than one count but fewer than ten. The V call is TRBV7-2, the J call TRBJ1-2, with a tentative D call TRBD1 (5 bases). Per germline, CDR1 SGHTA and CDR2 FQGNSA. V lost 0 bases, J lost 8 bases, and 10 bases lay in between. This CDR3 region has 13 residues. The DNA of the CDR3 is TGTGCCAGCAGCTTAGCGAGGGGTCGGGGCTACACCTTC. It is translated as CASSLARGRGYTF.

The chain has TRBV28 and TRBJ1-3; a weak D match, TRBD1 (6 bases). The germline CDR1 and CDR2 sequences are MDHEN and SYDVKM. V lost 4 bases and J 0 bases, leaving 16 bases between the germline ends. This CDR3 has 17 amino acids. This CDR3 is CASSSLGGGYSGNTIYF. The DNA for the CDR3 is TGTGCCAGCAGTTCCTTAGGAGGGGGGTACTCTGGAAACACCATATATTTT. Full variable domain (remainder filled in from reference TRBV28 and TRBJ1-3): DVKVTQSSRYLVKRTGEKVFLECVQDMDHENMFWYRQDPGLGLRLIYFSYDVKMKEKGDIPEGYSVSREKKERFSLILESASTNQTSMYLCASSSLGGGYSGNTIYFGEGSWLTVV.

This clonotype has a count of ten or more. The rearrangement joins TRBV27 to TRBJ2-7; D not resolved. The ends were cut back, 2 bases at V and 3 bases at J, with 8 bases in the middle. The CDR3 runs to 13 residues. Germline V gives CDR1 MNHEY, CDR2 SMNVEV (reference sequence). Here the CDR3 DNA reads TGTGCCAGCAGTTTAGGGCAGAACTACGAGCAGTACTTC. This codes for CASSLGQNYEQYF.

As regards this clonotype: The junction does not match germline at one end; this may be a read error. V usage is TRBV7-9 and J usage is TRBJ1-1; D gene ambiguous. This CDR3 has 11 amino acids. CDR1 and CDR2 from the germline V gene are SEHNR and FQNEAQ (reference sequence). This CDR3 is CASSPGQQLSF. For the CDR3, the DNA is TGTGCCAGCAGCCCGGGCCAACAACTTTCTTTT.

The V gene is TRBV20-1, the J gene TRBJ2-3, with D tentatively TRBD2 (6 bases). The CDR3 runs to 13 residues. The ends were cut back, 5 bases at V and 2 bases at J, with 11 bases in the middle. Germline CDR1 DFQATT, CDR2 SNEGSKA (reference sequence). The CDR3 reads CSAGDFNTDTQYF. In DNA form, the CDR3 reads TGCAGTGCTGGGGACTTCAACACAGATACGCAGTATTTT.

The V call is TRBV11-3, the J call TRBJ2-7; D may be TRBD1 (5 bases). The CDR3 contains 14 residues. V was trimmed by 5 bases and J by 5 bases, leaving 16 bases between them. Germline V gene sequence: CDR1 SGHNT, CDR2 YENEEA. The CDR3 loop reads CASSLKGRVHEQYF. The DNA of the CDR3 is TGTGCCAGCAGCCTTAAAGGCAGGGTTCACGAGCAGTACTTC.

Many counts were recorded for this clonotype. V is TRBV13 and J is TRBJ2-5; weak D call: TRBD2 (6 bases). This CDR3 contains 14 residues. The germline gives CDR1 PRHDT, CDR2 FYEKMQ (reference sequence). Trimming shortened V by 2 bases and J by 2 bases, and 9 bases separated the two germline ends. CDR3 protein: CASSLKGRQETQYF. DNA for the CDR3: TGTGCCAGCAGCTTAAAGGGGAGGCAAGAGACCCAGTACTTC.